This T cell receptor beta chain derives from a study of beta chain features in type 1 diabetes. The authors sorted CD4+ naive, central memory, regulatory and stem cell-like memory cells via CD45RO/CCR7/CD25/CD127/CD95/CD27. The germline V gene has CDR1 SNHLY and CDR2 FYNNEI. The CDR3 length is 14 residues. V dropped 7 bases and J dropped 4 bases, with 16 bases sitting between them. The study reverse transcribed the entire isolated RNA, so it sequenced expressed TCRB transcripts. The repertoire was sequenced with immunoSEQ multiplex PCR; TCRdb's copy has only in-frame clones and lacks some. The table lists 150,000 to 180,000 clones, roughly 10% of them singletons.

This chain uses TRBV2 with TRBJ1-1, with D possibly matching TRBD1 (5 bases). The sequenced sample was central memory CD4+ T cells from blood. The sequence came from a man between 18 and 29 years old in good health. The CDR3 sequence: CASITQQVGTEAFF. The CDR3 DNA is TGTGCCAGCATAACTCAACAGGTTGGCACTGAAGCTTTCTTT.